The clone carrying this T cell receptor beta chain turned up a few times. The target antigen is unknown. Healthy and HIV-negative, the adult donors had no recent acute infections or vaccinations. Germline V gene lookup returns CDR1 SGHRS and CDR2 YFSETQ. The CDR3 totals 14 residues. Trimming took off 5 bases at V and 5 bases at J, with 14 bases between the two ends. Assay used: immunoSEQ multiplex PCR; TCRdb lists only in-frame clones, some missing. This table holds roughly 1,500,000 clones, 98% found once. This specimen comes from a study of shared clonotypes between healthy human individuals. Findings of the study overall: Deeper or shallower sequencing was expected to change how clonotypes are shared among donors.

The origin of this receptor is a man younger than 45 in good health. The chain uses TRBV5-1 and TRBJ1-5, with D perhaps TRBD1 (5 bases). The sequencing sample was made of naive CD4+ T cells sorted from blood. Subset meaning: CD45RA+ positively selected. The CDR3 DNA follows: TGCGCCAGCAGTCCTCAGGGTCCTGATCAGCCCCAGCATTTT. Encoded protein: CASSPQGPDQPQHF. Full variable domain (missing parts from reference TRBV5-1 and TRBJ1-5): KAGVTQTPRYLIKTRGQQVTLSCSPISGHRSVSWYQQTPGQGLQFLFEYFSETQRNKGNFPGRFSGRQFSNSRSEMNVSTLELGDSALYLCASSPQGPDQPQHFGDGTRLSIL.